The rows below give T cell receptor beta chains drawn from one sample of a study of shared clonotypes between healthy human individuals. Measured with immunoSEQ multiplex PCR; TCRdb has only the in-frame clones, and not every one. The data show hundreds of thousands of clones, around 96% seen once. The sequenced material came from naive CD8+ T cells sorted from blood. Receptors were obtained from a woman aged 30 to 39 in good health. Each CDR3 is given with its conserved first and last residue. A D gene is named only where the DNA matches it firmly. A row's size may be missing; if present it is once, few, many or a size class.

j_gene | v_gene | d_gene | abundance | CDR3aa | CDR3nt
TRBJ2-1 | TRBV4-1 | - | - | CASSQEGGSPYNEQFF | TGCGCCAGCAGCCAAGAAGGTGGGAGCCCCTACAATGAGCAGTTCTTC
TRBJ2-5 | TRBV11-2 | TRBD1 | - | CASSIGQGKETQYF | TGTGCCAGCAGCATTGGACAGGGAAAAGAGACCCAGTACTTC
TRBJ2-1 | TRBV14 | - | - | CASSQVNQSSYNEQFF | TGTGCCAGCAGCCAAGTTAACCAGAGCTCCTACAATGAGCAGTTCTTC
TRBJ2-2 | TRBV5-4 | - | - | CASSFIGGPGELFF | TGTGCCAGCAGCTTTATCGGGGGCCCCGGGGAGCTGTTTTTT
TRBJ2-7 | TRBV27 | - | - | CASSLETDYEQYF | TGTGCCAGCAGTTTAGAGACAGACTACGAGCAGTACTTC
TRBJ2-7 | TRBV5-4 | - | - | CASSSDYEQYF | TGTGCCAGCAGCTCAGATTACGAGCAGTACTTC
TRBJ1-5 | TRBV12-5 | - | - | CASGPWSPRGNQPQHF | TGTGCTAGTGGACCTTGGAGTCCCAGGGGCAATCAGCCCCAGCATTTT
TRBJ2-1 | TRBV6-1 | - | - | CASSGYYNEQFF | TGTGCCAGCAGTGGGTACTACAATGAGCAGTTCTTC
TRBJ2-7 | TRBV11-2 | TRBD2 | once | CASSQLTLAAAYEQYF | TGTGCCAGCAGCCAACTGACTCTAGCGGCAGCCTACGAGCAGTACTTC
TRBJ2-7 | TRBV6-1 | - | - | CASRRTASSYEQYF | TGTGCCAGCAGGAGGACAGCAAGCTCCTACGAGCAGTACTTC
TRBJ1-5 | TRBV5-1 | - | - | CASSLNGYSNQPQHF | TGCGCCAGCAGCTTGAACGGGTATAGCAATCAGCCCCAGCATTTT
TRBJ2-3 | TRBV7-8 | - | - | CASSLGVGRLDTQYF | TGTGCCAGCAGCTTAGGAGTAGGCAGGTTAGATACGCAGTATTTT
TRBJ1-5 | TRBV7-6 | - | - | CASSLAGGSNQPQHF | TGTGCCAGCAGCTTAGCTGGGGGAAGCAATCAGCCCCAGCATTTT
TRBJ2-5 | TRBV4-1 | - | - | CASSPTRGTETQYF | TGCGCCAGCAGCCCCACCAGGGGAACGGAGACCCAGTACTTC
TRBJ2-4 | TRBV5-6 | - | - | CASSLWGAGIPGNIQYF | TGTGCCAGCAGCTTGTGGGGGGCCGGGATCCCAGGAAACATTCAGTACTTC
TRBJ2-7 | TRBV28 | - | - | CAIQRTLSYEQYF | TGTGCCATCCAAAGGACATTATCCTACGAGCAGTACTTC
TRBJ2-2 | TRBV9 | - | - | CASSANGANTGELFF | TGTGCCAGCAGCGCCAATGGAGCGAACACCGGGGAGCTGTTTTTT
TRBJ2-7 | TRBV28 | - | - | CASSLPYQTRPEDEQYF | TGTGCCAGCAGTTTACCCTACCAGACTAGACCGGAGGACGAGCAGTACTTC
TRBJ2-4 | TRBV9 | TRBD2 | - | CASNVGGEGLSDIQYF | TGTGCCAGCAACGTTGGAGGGGAGGGTTTATCGGACATTCAGTACTTC
TRBJ1-2 | TRBV6-5 | - | - | CASSLSVNYGYTF | TGTGCCAGCAGTTTATCAGTTAACTATGGCTACACCTTC
TRBJ1-2 | TRBV29-1 | TRBD1 | - | CSVLDREGYTF | TGCAGCGTTTTGGACAGGGAGGGCTACACCTTC
TRBJ2-7 | TRBV6-5 | - | - | CASSYSLGSYEQYF | TGTGCCAGCAGTTACTCTTTAGGGTCCTACGAGCAGTACTTC
TRBJ2-7 | TRBV11-2 | TRBD2 | - | CASSLGGLANLEQYF | TGTGCCAGCAGCTTAGGGGGACTAGCCAACCTCGAGCAGTACTTC
TRBJ2-7 | TRBV6-6 | TRBD2 | - | CASSYLGLAGDYEQYF | TGTGCCAGCAGTTACCTGGGACTAGCGGGAGACTACGAGCAGTACTTC
TRBJ1-1 | TRBV20-1 | - | few | CSANSGVGAFF | TGCAGTGCTAATTCGGGGGTTGGGGCTTTCTTT
TRBJ2-3 | TRBV7-9 | - | - | CASSYPPSASTDTQYF | TGTGCCAGCAGCTACCCTCCGAGTGCTAGCACAGATACGCAGTATTTT
TRBJ1-3 | TRBV2 | TRBD1 | once | CASSQGQGNTIYF | TGTGCCAGCAGTCAGGGACAGGGAAACACCATATATTTT
TRBJ2-7 | TRBV13 | - | - | CASSPRDRPLYEQYF | TGTGCCAGCAGCCCAAGGGACCGACCCCTTTACGAGCAGTACTTC
TRBJ2-3 | TRBV7-2 | TRBD2 | - | CASRFDYGRTGGTQYF | TGTGCCAGCAGATTTGATTATGGTCGAACGGGGGGTACGCAGTATTTT
TRBJ1-1 | TRBV4-2 | - | - | CASSRPTRGSGTEAFF | TGTGCCAGCAGCCGCCCGACCAGGGGTTCGGGCACTGAAGCTTTCTTT
TRBJ2-3 | TRBV5-1 | - | - | CASSLEEGAISDTQYF | TGCGCCAGCAGCTTGGAGGAGGGGGCGATCTCAGATACGCAGTATTTT
TRBJ1-1 | TRBV11-2 | - | - | CASSPPQPASHEEAFF | TGTGCCAGCAGCCCGCCCCAACCAGCGTCCCATGAGGAAGCTTTCTTT
TRBJ2-1 | TRBV4-1 | - | - | CASSQSYNEQFF | TGCGCCAGCAGCCAATCCTACAATGAGCAGTTCTTC
TRBJ2-7 | TRBV5-4 | - | few | CASSSDYEQYF | TGTGCCAGCAGCTCGGACTACGAGCAGTACTTC
TRBJ1-5 | TRBV28 | - | - | CASGGHQPQHF | TGTGCCAGCGGCGGGCATCAGCCCCAGCATTTT
TRBJ2-1 | TRBV28 | - | - | CASSLIVNEQFF | TGTGCCAGCAGCCTAATTGTAAATGAGCAGTTCTTC
TRBJ2-7 | TRBV2 | - | - | CASSDRQGGGYEQYF | TGTGCCAGCAGTGACAGGCAGGGAGGTGGCTACGAGCAGTACTTC